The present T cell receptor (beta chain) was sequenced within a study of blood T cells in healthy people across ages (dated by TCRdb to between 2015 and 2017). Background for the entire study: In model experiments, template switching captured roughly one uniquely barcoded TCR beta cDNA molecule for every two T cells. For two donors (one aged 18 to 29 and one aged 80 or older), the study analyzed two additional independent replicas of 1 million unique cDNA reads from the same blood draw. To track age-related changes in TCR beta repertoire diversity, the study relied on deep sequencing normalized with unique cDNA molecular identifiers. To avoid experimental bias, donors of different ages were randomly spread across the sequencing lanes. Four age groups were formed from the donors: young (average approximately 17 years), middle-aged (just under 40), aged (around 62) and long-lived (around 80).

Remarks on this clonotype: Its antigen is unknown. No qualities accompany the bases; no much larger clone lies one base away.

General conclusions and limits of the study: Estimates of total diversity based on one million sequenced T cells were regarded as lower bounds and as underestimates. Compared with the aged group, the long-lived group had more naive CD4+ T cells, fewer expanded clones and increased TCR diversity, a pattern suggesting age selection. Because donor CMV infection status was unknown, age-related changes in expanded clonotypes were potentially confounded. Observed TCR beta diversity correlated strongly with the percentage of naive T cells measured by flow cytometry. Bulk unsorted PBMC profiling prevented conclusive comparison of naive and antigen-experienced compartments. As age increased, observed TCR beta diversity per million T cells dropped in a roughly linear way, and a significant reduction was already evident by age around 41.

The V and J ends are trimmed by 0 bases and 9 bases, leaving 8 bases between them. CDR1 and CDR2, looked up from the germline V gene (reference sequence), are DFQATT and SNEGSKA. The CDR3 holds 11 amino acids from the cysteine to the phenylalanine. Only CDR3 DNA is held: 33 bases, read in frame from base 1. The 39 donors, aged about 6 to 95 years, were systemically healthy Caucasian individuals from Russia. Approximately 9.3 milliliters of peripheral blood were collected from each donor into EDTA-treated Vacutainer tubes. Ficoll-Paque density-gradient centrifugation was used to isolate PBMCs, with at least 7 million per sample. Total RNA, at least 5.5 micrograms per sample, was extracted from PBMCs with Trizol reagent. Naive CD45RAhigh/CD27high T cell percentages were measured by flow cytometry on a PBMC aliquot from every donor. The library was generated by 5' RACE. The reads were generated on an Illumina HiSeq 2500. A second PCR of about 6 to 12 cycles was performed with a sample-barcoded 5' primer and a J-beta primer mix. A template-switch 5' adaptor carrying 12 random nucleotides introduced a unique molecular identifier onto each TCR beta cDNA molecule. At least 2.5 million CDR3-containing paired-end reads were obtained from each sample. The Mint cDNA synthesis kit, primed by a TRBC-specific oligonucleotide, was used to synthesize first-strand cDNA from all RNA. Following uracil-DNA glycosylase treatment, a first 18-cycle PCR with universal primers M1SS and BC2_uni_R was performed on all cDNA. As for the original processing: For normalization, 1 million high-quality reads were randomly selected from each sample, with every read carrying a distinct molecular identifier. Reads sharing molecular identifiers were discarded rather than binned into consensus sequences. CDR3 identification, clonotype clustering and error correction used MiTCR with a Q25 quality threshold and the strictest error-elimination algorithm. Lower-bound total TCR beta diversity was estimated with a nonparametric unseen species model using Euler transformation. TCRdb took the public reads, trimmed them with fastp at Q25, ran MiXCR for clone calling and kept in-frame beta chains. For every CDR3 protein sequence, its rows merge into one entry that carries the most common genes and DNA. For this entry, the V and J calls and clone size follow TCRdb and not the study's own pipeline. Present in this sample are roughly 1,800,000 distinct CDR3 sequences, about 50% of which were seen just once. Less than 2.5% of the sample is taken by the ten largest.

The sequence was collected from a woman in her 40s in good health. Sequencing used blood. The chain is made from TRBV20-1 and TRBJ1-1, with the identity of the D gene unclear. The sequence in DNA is TGCAGTGCTAGAGATGGAGGGCAAGCTTTCTTT. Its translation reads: CSARDGGQAFF.